In its sample, the clone carrying this T cell receptor (beta chain) was seen many times. The antigen is unknown. The CDR3 has 13 residues. V gave up 6 bases and J gave up 3 bases, with 11 bases separating them. The germline CDR1 and CDR2 sequences are MNHNY and SVGAGI (reference sequence). These data are taken from a study of tumor-infiltrating lymphocytes in primary liver carcinoma. Study as a whole: Stage T1-T3 N0M0 tumors measured about 4.2 to 11 cm at most.

The study, taken as a whole, reports: For tumor-adjacent and tumor-blood pairs, overlap was less than that seen for tumor region pairs. No more than about 8-24% of top clones could be seen in all five tumor regions.

Co-extraction yielded RNA and DNA from roughly 20-30 mg of unsorted bulk tissue. Collection of samples drew on five separate regions of each tumor. Using a constant-region primer together with ProtoScript II reverse transcriptase, TCR beta cDNA was made from around 0.55 ug of total RNA. Employing slightly modified ARM-PCR, three nested multiplex PCR rounds were run, and these gave rise to the TCR beta libraries. TRBV1-TRBV30 forward primers paired with a C-beta reverse primer were used in the first two PCR rounds, which ran approximately 10 cycles each. TCRdb reprocessed the multiplex PCR reads via MiXCR and lists one record per CDR3 protein. The sample yields 100,000 to 150,000 distinct CDR3 sequences, approximately 64% seen once.

Sequenced material: liver tumor tissue from sampling region 3. Subset defined: tumor region T3, left-lateral pole. The clonotype was recovered from a woman aged 55-70 years with primary liver carcinoma and hepatitis B virus infection. The genes are TRBV6-6 and TRBJ1-2; possible D gene TRBD1, 6 bases. CDR3 in amino acids: CASRVPGDYGYTF. In DNA form, the CDR3 reads TGTGCCAGCAGAGTTCCAGGGGACTATGGCTACACCTTC.